This TCR beta chain was recovered during a study of cytomegalovirus exposure and HLA in healthy donors. The PCR was carried out with 60 Vbeta primers and 13 Jbeta primers. Method: immunoSEQ multiplex PCR; TCRdb's copy keeps in-frame clones and lacks some. The table has under 150,000 clones, around 79% seen once. V lost 0 bases, J lost 5 bases, and 9 bases stayed unmatched. CDR3 size: 16 residues. Per germline, CDR1 MGHRA and CDR2 YSYEKL. The source of this sequence is a woman between 25 and 40 years old in good health and CMV-seropositive. The V and J genes are TRBV4-1 and TRBJ1-2, with 7 bases that match TRBD1. The sample taken for sequencing was PBMCs. The CDR3 reads CASSQEETGFSYGYTF. The CDR3 DNA sequence: TGCGCCAGCAGCCAAGAGGAGACAGGGTTTTCTTATGGCTACACCTTC.